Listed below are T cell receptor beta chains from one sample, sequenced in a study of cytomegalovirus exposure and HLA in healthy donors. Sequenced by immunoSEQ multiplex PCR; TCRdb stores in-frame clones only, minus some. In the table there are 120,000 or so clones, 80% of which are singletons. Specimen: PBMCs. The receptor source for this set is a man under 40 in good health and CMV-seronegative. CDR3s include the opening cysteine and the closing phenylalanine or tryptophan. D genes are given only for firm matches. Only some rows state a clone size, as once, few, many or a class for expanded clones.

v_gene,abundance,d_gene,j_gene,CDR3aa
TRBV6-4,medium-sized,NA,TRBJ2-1,CASSDSRLGSDEQFF
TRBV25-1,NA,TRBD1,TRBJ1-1,CASSDDDRGSEAFF
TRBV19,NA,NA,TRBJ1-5,CASIPMGGGNQPQHF
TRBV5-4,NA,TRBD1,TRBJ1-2,CASSLTRDSFLGYTF
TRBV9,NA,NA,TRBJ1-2,CASSVGDTPFQGYTF
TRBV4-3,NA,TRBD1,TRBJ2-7,CASSQDRTGRYEQYF
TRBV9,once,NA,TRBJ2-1,CASSVGVVTNEQFF
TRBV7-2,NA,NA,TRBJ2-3,CASSLGVDTQYF
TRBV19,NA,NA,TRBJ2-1,CASSISSGTYNEQFF
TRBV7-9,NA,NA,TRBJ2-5,CSSSLQLGGQETQYF
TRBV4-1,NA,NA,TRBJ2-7,CASRLHGRGTDEQYF
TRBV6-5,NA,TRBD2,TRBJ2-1,CASSYSGTYNEQFF